Detailed here is one T cell receptor beta chain. These data come from a study of blood T cell repertoires in COVID-19. Study overall: The United States, Italy and Spain were the sources of the acute and convalescent COVID-19 samples. T cells, B-cell-depleted T cells, or PBMCs provided the cDNA or gDNA that served as material.

In the authors' workflow: Scientists estimated how many nucleated cells there were by amplifying reference gene primers. Some clones are missing from TCRdb's copy, which holds only in-frame ones; the method was immunoSEQ multiplex PCR. Clonal size and the V and J genes are those of that table, whereas D and trimming came from the DNA. The sample carries about 83,000 clones, 87% recorded once. V was trimmed by 0 bases and J by 1 base, leaving 19 bases between them. This CDR3 has 18 residues. The germline V gene has CDR1 LGHNA and CDR2 YNFKEQ. V usage is TRBV4-2 and J usage is TRBJ2-7; D perhaps matches TRBD1 (6 bases). This clonotype was obtained from a woman in her fifties or sixties with active or convalescent COVID-19. Sequenced material: peripheral blood. The CDR3 reads CASSQDFGVPGASYEQYF. The CDR3, as DNA: TGTGCCAGCAGCCAAGATTTCGGGGTCCCAGGGGCTTCCTACGAGCAGTACTTC.